The 9 T cell receptor beta chains below all came from one sample that was sequenced in a study of T-cell memory formation after mild COVID-19. One entry per CDR3 protein results from TCRdb running MiXCR on the 5' RACE reads. The repertoire holds around 310,000 distinct CDR3 sequences, with 20% to 25% as singletons. Sequencing input: PBMCs or a T cell subset sorted from them (not recorded which). Receptors originate from a young man who had mild COVID-19 (a few samples of this study predate the infection). Cell type and time point are not known.

The rearrangement joins TRBV12-5 to TRBJ2-3; D unclear. V was cut by 6 bases and J by 1 base, with 5 bases left in between. There are 12 residues in the CDR3. The germline CDR1 and CDR2 sequences are LGHNT and FRNRAP. The CDR3 DNA reads as TGTGCTAGTGGAACAGGCACAGATACGCAGTATTTT. As protein: CASGTGTDTQYF.

The chain is built from TRBV6-2 or TRBV6-3 and TRBJ2-4; D remains ambiguous. The V end lost 8 bases, the J end lost 7 bases, and 15 bases lay between the germline ends. The germline V gene has CDR1 MNHEY and CDR2 SVGEGT. The CDR3 has 13 residues. DNA of the CDR3: TGTGCCAGCCGTCCCACGGGCCAGAACATTCAGTACTTC. It is translated as CASRPTGQNIQYF.

The chain uses TRBV7-2 and TRBJ1-4; D remains ambiguous. There are 14 residues in the CDR3. The germline V gene has CDR1 SGHTA and CDR2 FQGNSA. Trimming removed 5 bases from V and 8 bases from J, with 15 bases in between. The CDR3 sequence is CASSRNQVDEKLFF. The CDR3 nucleotides are TGTGCCAGCAGCCGCAACCAGGTGGACGAAAAACTGTTTTTT.

This chain uses TRBV3-1 with TRBJ1-5, with TRBD1 matching over 7 bases. The V gene's germline CDR1 is LGHDT and CDR2 YNNKEL (reference sequence). V lost 2 bases and J lost 7; bases outside the gene matches: 2. The CDR3 has 13 residues. The CDR3 DNA reads as TGTGCCAGCAGCCAAACAGGGGAACAGCCCCAGCATTTT. As protein: CASSQTGEQPQHF.

This clonotype was seen more than once but under ten times. CDR3 amino acids: CASSLRQGTNTEAFF. CDR3 nucleotide sequence: TGCGCCAGCAGCCTCCGACAGGGTACGAACACTGAAGCTTTCTTT. The chain combines TRBV5-1 with TRBJ1-1; TRBD1 matches 7 bases. Germline V lookup: CDR1 SGHRS, CDR2 YFSETQ. The CDR3 is 15 amino acids. V trimming: 4 bases; J trimming: 1 base; junction bases outside the gene matches: 7.

A note on this clonotype: One end of the junction is discordant with germline, which a read error may explain. V gene TRBV9 combines with J gene TRBJ2-1; D is perhaps TRBD1 or TRBD2 (5 bases each). CDR1 SGDLS and CDR2 YYNGEE come from the germline V gene. This CDR3 contains 15 residues. Written as DNA, the CDR3 is TGTGCCATCAGCGTAGACCCCGGGACCCCCAATGAGCAGTTCTTC. Its translation: CAISVDPGTPNEQFF.

This clonotype showed up just a few times. The chain carries TRBV7-3 and TRBJ2-1; TRBD1 matches 7 bases. Germline CDR1 reads SGHTA; CDR2 reads FQGTGA. This CDR3 is built from 14 residues. The junction had 3 bases not matched to a gene; V was cut back by 2 bases and J by 5 bases. The CDR3 sequence is CASSLFQGDNEQFF. The CDR3 DNA sequence: TGTGCCAGCAGCTTATTTCAGGGGGACAATGAGCAGTTCTTC.

V and J are TRBV20-1 and TRBJ2-7, with 9 nucleotides matching TRBD1. CDR1 DFQATT and CDR2 SNEGSKA come from the germline V gene (reference sequence). The CDR3 covers 13 residues. The J segment lost 11 bases and the V segment lost 5 bases, leaving 13 bases of the junction unmatched. The CDR3 protein is CSAHADRGERKYF. The CDR3 region has the DNA TGCAGTGCTCATGCCGACAGGGGGGAAAGGAAGTACTTC.

V and J are TRBV6-4 and TRBJ2-3; D gene ambiguous. This CDR3 is 13 amino acids long. Trimming stripped 5 bases from V and 2 bases from J, with 8 bases between. Germline V CDR1 and CDR2: MRHNA, SNTAGT. The CDR3 spells CASSTGYTDTQYF. CDR3 in DNA: TGTGCCAGCAGTACTGGGTACACAGATACGCAGTATTTT.